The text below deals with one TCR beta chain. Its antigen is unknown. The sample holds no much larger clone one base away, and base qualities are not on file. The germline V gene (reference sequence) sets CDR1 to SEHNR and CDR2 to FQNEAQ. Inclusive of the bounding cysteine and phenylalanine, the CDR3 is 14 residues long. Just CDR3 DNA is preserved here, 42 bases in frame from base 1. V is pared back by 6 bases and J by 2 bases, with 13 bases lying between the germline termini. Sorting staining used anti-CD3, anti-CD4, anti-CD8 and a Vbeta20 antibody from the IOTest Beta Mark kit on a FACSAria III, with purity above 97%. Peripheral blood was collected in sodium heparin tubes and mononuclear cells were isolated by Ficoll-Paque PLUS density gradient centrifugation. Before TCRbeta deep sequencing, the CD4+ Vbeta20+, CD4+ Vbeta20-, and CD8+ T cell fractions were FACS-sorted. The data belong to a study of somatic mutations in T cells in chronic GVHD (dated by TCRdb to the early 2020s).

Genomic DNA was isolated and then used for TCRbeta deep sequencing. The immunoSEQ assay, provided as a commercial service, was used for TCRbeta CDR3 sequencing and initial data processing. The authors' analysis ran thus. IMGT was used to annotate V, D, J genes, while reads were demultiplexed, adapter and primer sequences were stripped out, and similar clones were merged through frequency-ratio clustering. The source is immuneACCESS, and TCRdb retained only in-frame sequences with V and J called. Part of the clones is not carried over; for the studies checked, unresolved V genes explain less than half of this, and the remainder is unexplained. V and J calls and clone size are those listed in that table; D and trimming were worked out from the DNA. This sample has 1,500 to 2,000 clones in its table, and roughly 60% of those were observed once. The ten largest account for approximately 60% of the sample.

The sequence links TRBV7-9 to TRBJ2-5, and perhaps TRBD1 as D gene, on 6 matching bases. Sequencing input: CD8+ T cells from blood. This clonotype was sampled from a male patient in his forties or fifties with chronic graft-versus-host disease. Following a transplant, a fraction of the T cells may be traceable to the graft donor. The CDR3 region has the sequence CASRKQGLQETQYF. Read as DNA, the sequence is TGTGCCAGCAGAAAACAGGGCCTACAAGAGACCCAGTACTTC.